Following are 24 T cell receptor beta chains from one sample sequenced in a study of CD8 T cells in Susac syndrome. Reverse transcription of about 0.5 to 1 ug RNA was carried out with random hexamers. TCRdb analysed the immunoSEQ multiplex PCR reads with MiXCR anew, one entry per CDR3 protein. Here the sample spans 150,000 to 200,000 distinct CDR3 sequences, roughly 93% being singletons. The sequenced sample consisted of CD4+ T cells from PBMCs. The receptors were sampled from a human donor in good health.

This chain connects TRBV7-3 to TRBJ1-1; no definite D call. The V end lost 6 bases, the J end lost 3 bases, and 11 bases lay between the germline ends. Germline V gene sequence: CDR1 SGHTA, CDR2 FQGTGA. The CDR3 totals 13 residues. CDR3 in amino acids: CASSSNRDTEAFF. The CDR3 DNA reads as TGTGCCAGCAGTTCCAACCGGGACACTGAAGCTTTCTTT. Full variable domain (missing parts from reference TRBV7-3 and TRBJ1-1): GAGVSQTPSNKVTEKGKYVELRCDPISGHTALYWYRQSLGQGPEFLIYFQGTGAADDSGLPNDRFFAVRPEGSVSTLKIQRTERGDSAVYLCASSSNRDTEAFFGQGTRLTVV.

This clonotype was seen only a few times. The chain has TRBV7-2 and TRBJ2-3; possibly TRBD1 or TRBD2 for D (5 bases each). This CDR3 comprises 15 residues. CDR1 is SGHTA, CDR2 FQGNSA, per germline. The V and J ends lost 1 base and 3 bases respectively, with 11 bases between them. The CDR3 DNA follows: TGTGCCAGCAGCTTAGGGGGGTTTGGGACAGATACGCAGTATTTT. It specifies CASSLGGFGTDTQYF. The whole variable domain, filled in from reference TRBV7-2 and TRBJ2-3, reads GAGVSQSPSNKVTEKGKDVELRCDPISGHTALYWYRQSLGQGLEFLIYFQGNSAPDKSGLPSDRFSAERTGGSVSTLTIQRTQQEDSAVYLCASSLGGFGTDTQYFGPGTRLTVL.

The gene calls are TRBV7-8 and TRBJ1-5, with D tentatively TRBD1 (5 bases). The V and J ends lost 5 bases and 3 bases respectively, with 11 bases between them. Germline values: CDR1 SGHVS, CDR2 FQNEAQ. The CDR3 has 14 residues. The CDR3 bases are TGTGCCAGCAGCAGCGGGACGAACAATCAGCCCCAGCATTTT. The encoded protein is CASSSGTNNQPQHF.

The chain combines TRBV5-1 with TRBJ1-1; weak D call: TRBD1 (5 bases). Trimming took off 0 bases at V and 8 bases at J, with 14 bases between the two ends. Germline values: CDR1 SGHRS, CDR2 YFSETQ. The CDR3 is 14 residues long. This CDR3 reads CASSLVTEQSEAFF. CDR3 sequence (DNA): TGCGCCAGCAGCTTGGTGACAGAACAGTCAGAAGCTTTCTTT. Complete variable domain (other parts from reference TRBV5-1 and TRBJ1-1): KAGVTQTPRYLIKTRGQQVTLSCSPISGHRSVSWYQQTPGQGLQFLFEYFSETQRNKGNFPGRFSGRQFSNSRSEMNVSTLELGDSALYLCASSLVTEQSEAFFGQGTRLTVV.

The chain employs TRBV29-1 and TRBJ1-2; D is undetermined. The V end was cut by 3 bases, the J end by 7 bases, with 9 bases between. There are 11 residues in the CDR3. Germline CDR1 and CDR2: SQVTM and ANQGSEA. This chain's CDR3 is CSVEIMGGYTF. The CDR3 coding sequence is TGCAGCGTTGAGATTATGGGTGGCTACACCTTC.

This rearrangement joins TRBV6-4 to TRBJ2-2; tentatively, D is TRBD1 (6 bases). Germline assignment: CDR1 MRHNA and CDR2 SNTAGT. The V end lost 3 bases, the J end lost 6 bases, and 8 bases lay between the germline ends. The CDR3 covers 13 residues. The CDR3 loop is CASSEQGAGELFF. As DNA, the CDR3 is TGTGCCAGCAGTGAACAGGGTGCCGGGGAGCTGTTTTTT.

This chain connects TRBV6-1 to TRBJ1-1; D unresolved. V gave up 7 bases and J gave up 0 bases, with 21 bases separating them. Germline V gene lookup returns CDR1 MNHNS and CDR2 SASEGT. This CDR3 region has 17 residues. CDR3 bases: TGTGCCAGCACCCAAGCGAGGGCAAGTCAAATGAACACTGAAGCTTTCTTT. This sequence encodes CASTQARASQMNTEAFF.

This clonotype was observed once. CDR3 DNA: TGTGCTAGTGGCGGGGGACAGACAATCAATCAGCCCCAGCATTTT. Its translation is CASGGGQTINQPQHF. The chain carries TRBV12-5 and TRBJ1-5, with 7 bases aligning to TRBD1. Per germline, CDR1 LGHNT and CDR2 FRNRAP. CDR3 length: 15 amino acids. The trim removed 6 bases at V and 3 bases at J, leaving 8 bases unmatched.

The V call is TRBV2, the J call TRBJ1-2; no clear D. Germline CDR1 and CDR2: SNHLY and FYNNEI. This CDR3 is built from 13 residues. V was clipped by 2 bases and J by 6 bases, with 10 bases between them. This CDR3 reads CASSEQESNGYTF. The CDR3 DNA is TGTGCCAGCAGTGAACAGGAATCCAATGGCTACACCTTC.

The chain carries TRBV20-1 and TRBJ2-7, with D possibly being TRBD1 or TRBD2 (5 bases each). Looked up from germline, CDR1 is DFQATT and CDR2 is SNEGSKA (reference sequence). The CDR3 is made up of 12 amino acids. V was trimmed by 6 bases and J by 2 bases, leaving 11 bases between them. The CDR3 spells CSAARGAYEQYF. CDR3 nucleotides: TGCAGTGCCGCCCGAGGGGCCTACGAGCAGTACTTC.

The J gene is TRBJ1-3, the V gene TRBV12-3 or TRBV12-4; D is ambiguous. The CDR3 has 11 amino acids. With 7 bases removed from V and 4 bases from J, the gap between germline ends came to 5 bases. DNA for the CDR3: TGTGCCAGCACGCCGGGAAACACCATATATTTT. Translated, it gives CASTPGNTIYF.

This chain connects TRBV3-1 to TRBJ2-3; no clear D. V lost 5 bases, J lost 5 bases, and 8 bases lay in between. The germline gives CDR1 LGHDT, CDR2 YNNKEL (reference sequence). The CDR3 is made up of 12 amino acids. CDR3 protein: CASSAWGDTQYF. DNA of the CDR3: TGTGCCAGCAGCGCTTGGGGAGATACGCAGTATTTT.

The V gene is TRBV12-3 or TRBV12-4, the J gene TRBJ2-6, with no clear D. Trimming took 5 bases from V and 1 from J, leaving 9 bases between them. The CDR3 has 15 amino acids. In nucleotides, the CDR3 is TGTGCCAGCAGTCAAGCCGAGTCTGGGGCCAACGTCCTGACTTTC. Amino acids: CASSQAESGANVLTF.

V usage is TRBV2 and J usage is TRBJ1-6, with D possibly matching TRBD1 (5 bases). Germline V CDR1 and CDR2: SNHLY, FYNNEI. The CDR3 consists of 13 residues. The V and J ends lost 8 bases and 7 bases respectively, with 12 bases between them. The CDR3 loop reads CASGDSWNSPLHF. CDR3 coding DNA: TGTGCCAGCGGGGACTCATGGAATTCACCCCTCCACTTT.

V usage is TRBV14 and J usage is TRBJ1-6, with 7 bases aligning to TRBD1. Germline loops: CDR1 SGHDN, CDR2 FVKESK. The CDR3 runs 13 residues. V was pared by 5 bases and J by 11 bases, with 6 bases of the junction left unmatched. CDR3 nucleotides: TGTGCCAGCAGCGTAAGACAGGGTCCACCCCTCCACTTT. Amino acid sequence: CASSVRQGPPLHF.

V and J are TRBV10-3 and TRBJ1-4, with TRBD1 matching over 9 bases. CDR3 length: 13 amino acids. Trimming removed 10 bases from V and 7 bases from J; junction bases left unmatched: 7. CDR1 and CDR2 (germline): ENHRY, SYGVKD. CDR3 in DNA: TGTGCCACTCCCGGGACAGGGCCTGAAAAACTGTTTTTT. Translation: CATPGTGPEKLFF.

The rearrangement joins TRBV7-9 to TRBJ1-1; no clear D. CDR1 is SEHNR and CDR2 is FQNEAQ in the germline V gene (reference sequence). The V end was cut by 2 bases, the J end by 5 bases, with 6 bases between. The CDR3 covers 12 residues. DNA for the CDR3: TGTGCCAGCAGCTTAATGGGGACTGAAGCTTTCTTT. Translating gives CASSLMGTEAFF.

J is TRBJ2-3 and V is TRBV29-1, with 9 bases aligning to TRBD1. CDR1 is SQVTM and CDR2 is ANQGSEA in the germline V gene. The CDR3 length is 14 residues. With 7 bases clipped from V and 0 bases from J, the junction kept 5 bases outside the gene matches. The CDR3 DNA reads as TGCAGCGCTGGGACAGGGCTTAGCACAGATACGCAGTATTTT. It is translated as CSAGTGLSTDTQYF.

The CDR3: CASSPGLDTENIQYF. CDR3 coding DNA: TGTGCCAGCAGCCCCGGGCTAGACACTGAAAACATTCAGTACTTC. V is TRBV5-6 and J is TRBJ2-4; D uncertain. Germline lookup yields CDR1 SGHDT and CDR2 YYEEEE. CDR3 size: 15 residues. The V end lost 4 bases, the J end lost 5 bases, and 16 bases lay between the germline ends.

The J gene is TRBJ1-5, the V gene TRBV2; D remains unclear. With 6 bases removed from V and 2 bases from J, the gap between germline ends came to 14 bases. The CDR3 totals 15 residues. Germline V gene sequence: CDR1 SNHLY, CDR2 FYNNEI. The CDR3 protein is CASSSGSGRNQPQHF. Written as DNA, the CDR3 is TGTGCCAGCAGCTCCGGGTCCGGTCGCAATCAGCCCCAGCATTTT.

The genes are TRBV28 and TRBJ1-2; maybe TRBD1 (6 bases). The V gene's germline CDR1 is MDHEN and CDR2 SYDVKM. The CDR3 has 15 amino acids. Trimming shortened V by 4 bases and J by 1 base, and 13 bases separated the two germline ends. The CDR3, as DNA: TGTGCCAGCAGTTCCATTATGGACAGTAACTATGGCTACACCTTC. This codes for CASSSIMDSNYGYTF.

V is TRBV2 and J is TRBJ2-7; unclear D gene. The germline V gene encodes CDR1 SNHLY and CDR2 FYNNEI. V was clipped by 6 bases and J by 0 bases, with 12 bases between them. This CDR3 contains 14 residues. The CDR3 region is CASRPNINSYEQYF. DNA of the CDR3: TGTGCCAGCAGACCGAATATAAACTCCTACGAGCAGTACTTC. Full variable domain (missing parts from reference TRBV2 and TRBJ2-7): EPEVTQTPSHQVTQMGQEVILRCVPISNHLYFYWYRQILGQKVEFLVSFYNNEISEKSEIFDDQFSVERPDGSNFTLKIRSTKLEDSAMYFCASRPNINSYEQYFGPGTRLTVT.

J is TRBJ1-3 and V is TRBV20-1; D gene unclear. CDR1 is DFQATT, CDR2 SNEGSKA, per germline (reference sequence). This CDR3 is 14 amino acids long. V lost 1 base and J 0 bases, leaving 7 bases between the germline ends. Here the CDR3 reads CSARVGPSGNTIYF. As DNA, the CDR3 is TGCAGTGCTAGAGTCGGACCCTCTGGAAACACCATATATTTT.

The rearrangement joins TRBV4-1 to TRBJ1-1; D is unresolved. CDR3 length equals 14 residues. CDR1 and CDR2 (germline): MGHRA, YSYEKL. Trimming removed 4 bases from V and 3 bases from J, with 12 bases in between. The chain's CDR3 is CASSLPARYTEAFF. The DNA of the CDR3 is TGCGCCAGCAGCCTCCCTGCCCGTTACACTGAAGCTTTCTTT.